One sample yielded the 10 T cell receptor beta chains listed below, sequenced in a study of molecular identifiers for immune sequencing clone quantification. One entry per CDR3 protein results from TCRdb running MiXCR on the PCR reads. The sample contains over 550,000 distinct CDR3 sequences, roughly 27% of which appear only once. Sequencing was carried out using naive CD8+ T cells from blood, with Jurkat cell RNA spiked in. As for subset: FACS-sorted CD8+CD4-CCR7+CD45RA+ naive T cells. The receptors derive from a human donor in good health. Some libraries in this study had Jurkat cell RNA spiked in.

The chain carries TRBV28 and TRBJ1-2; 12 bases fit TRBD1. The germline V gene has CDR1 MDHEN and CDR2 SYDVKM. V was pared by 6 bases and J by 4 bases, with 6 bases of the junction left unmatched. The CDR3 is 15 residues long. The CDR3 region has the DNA TGTGCCAGCAGACGGGACAGGGGGCGCGGCTATGGCTACACCTTC. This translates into CASRRDRGRGYGYTF.

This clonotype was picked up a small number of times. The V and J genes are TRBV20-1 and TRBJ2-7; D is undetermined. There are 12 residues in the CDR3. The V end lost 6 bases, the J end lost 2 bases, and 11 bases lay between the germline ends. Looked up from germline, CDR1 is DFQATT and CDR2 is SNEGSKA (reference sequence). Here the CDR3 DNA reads TGCAGTGCCCCGACTGAAGCCTACGAGCAGTACTTC. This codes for CSAPTEAYEQYF.

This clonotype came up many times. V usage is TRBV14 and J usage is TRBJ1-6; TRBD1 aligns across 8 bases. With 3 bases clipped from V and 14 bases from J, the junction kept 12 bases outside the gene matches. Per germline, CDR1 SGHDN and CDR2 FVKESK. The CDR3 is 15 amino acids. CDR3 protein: CASSHPGQGVLTLHF. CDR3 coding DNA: TGTGCCAGCAGCCACCCTGGACAGGGTGTATTAACCCTCCACTTT.

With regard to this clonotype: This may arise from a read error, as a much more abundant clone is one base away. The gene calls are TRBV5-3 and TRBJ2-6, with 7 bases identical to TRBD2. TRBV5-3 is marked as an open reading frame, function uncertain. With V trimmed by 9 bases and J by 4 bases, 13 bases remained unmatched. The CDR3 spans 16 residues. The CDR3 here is CAISEDTAGGANVLTF. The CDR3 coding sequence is TGTGCCATCAGCGAAGACACAGCGGGGGGGGCCAACGTCCTGACTTTC.

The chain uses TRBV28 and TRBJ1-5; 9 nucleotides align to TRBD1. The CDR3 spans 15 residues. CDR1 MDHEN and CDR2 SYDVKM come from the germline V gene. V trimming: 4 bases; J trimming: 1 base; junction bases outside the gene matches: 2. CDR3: CASSWTGESNQPQHF. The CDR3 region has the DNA TGTGCCAGCAGTTGGACAGGGGAAAGCAATCAGCCCCAGCATTTT.

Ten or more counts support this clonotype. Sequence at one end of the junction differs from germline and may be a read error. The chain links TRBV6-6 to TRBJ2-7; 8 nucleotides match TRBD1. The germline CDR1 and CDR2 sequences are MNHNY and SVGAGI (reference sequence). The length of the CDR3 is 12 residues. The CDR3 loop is CASSYPMGQENF. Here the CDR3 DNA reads TGTGCCAGCAGTTACCCGATGGGACAGGAGAACTTC.

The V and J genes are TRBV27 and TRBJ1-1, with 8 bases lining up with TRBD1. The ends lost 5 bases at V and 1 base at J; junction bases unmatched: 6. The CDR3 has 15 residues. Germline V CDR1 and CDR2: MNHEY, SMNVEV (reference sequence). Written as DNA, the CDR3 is TGTGCCAGCAGTACTGGACAGGGATGGAACACTGAAGCTTTCTTT. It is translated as CASSTGQGWNTEAFF.

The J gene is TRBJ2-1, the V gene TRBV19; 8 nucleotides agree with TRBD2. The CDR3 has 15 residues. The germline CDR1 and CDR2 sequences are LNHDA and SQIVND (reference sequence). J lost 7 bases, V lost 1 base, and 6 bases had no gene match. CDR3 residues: CASSIAPGGRNEQFF. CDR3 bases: TGTGCCAGTAGTATAGCACCGGGAGGGAGGAATGAGCAGTTCTTC.

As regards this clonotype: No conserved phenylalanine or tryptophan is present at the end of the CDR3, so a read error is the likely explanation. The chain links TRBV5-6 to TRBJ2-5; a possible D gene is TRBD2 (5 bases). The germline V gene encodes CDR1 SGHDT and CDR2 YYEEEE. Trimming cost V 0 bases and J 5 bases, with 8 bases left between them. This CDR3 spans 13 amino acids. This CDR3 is CASSLASYETQYL. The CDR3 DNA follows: TGTGCCAGCAGCTTGGCTAGCTACGAGACCCAGTACCTC.

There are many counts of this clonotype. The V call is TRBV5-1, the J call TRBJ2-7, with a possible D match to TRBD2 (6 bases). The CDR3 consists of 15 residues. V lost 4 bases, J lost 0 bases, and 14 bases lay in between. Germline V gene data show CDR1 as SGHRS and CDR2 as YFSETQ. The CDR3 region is CASSQPSAHSYEQYF. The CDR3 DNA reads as TGCGCCAGCAGCCAACCTAGCGCCCACTCCTACGAGCAGTACTTC.